The 19 T cell receptor beta chains presented below share a single source sample, sequenced in a study of shared clonotypes between healthy human individuals. Produced via immunoSEQ multiplex PCR; TCRdb's table is partial and in-frame only. In the table there are 660,000 or so clones, around 96% of which are singletons. In the naive CD8 group, cells lacked CD45RO and were positively selected for CCR7, so terminally differentiated effector memory CD45RA+ cells were left out. What was sequenced was naive CD8+ T cells sorted from blood. All receptors derive from a woman aged 25 to 39 in good health.

CDR3 sequence (DNA): TGTGCCAGCAGCGAGGCAGGTGGCTACGAGCAGTACTTC. The encoded protein is CASSEAGGYEQYF. V gene TRBV9 combines with J gene TRBJ2-7; D not resolved. The CDR3 contains 13 residues. The V gene lost 3 bases and the J gene lost 3 bases, with 10 bases spanning the gap. Germline V CDR1 and CDR2: SGDLS, YYNGEE.

This rearrangement joins TRBV9 to TRBJ2-1; D gene unclear. The CDR3 has 13 amino acids. Between the trimmed V and J ends, which lost 4 bases and 6 bases, there was a span of 11 bases. CDR1 is SGDLS, CDR2 YYNGEE, per germline. The CDR3 protein is CASSPRLANEQFF. The CDR3 DNA reads as TGTGCCAGCAGCCCCCGACTTGCCAATGAGCAGTTCTTC. Looking up the rest from reference TRBV9 and TRBJ2-1 gives the full variable domain: DSGVTQTPKHLITATGQRVTLRCSPRSGDLSVYWYQQSLDQGLQFLIQYYNGEERAKGNILERFSAQQFPDLHSELNLSSLELGDSALYFCASSPRLANEQFFGPGTRLTVL.

The genes are TRBV11-2 and TRBJ2-1; D is perhaps TRBD1 (6 bases). Per the germline V gene, CDR1 is SGHAT and CDR2 is FQNNGV. CDR3 length: 17 residues. The ends were cut back, 0 bases at V and 4 bases at J, with 16 bases in the middle. CDR3 nucleotide sequence: TGTGCCAGCAGCTTAGAGGCATTTCGGACAGCATACAATGAGCAGTTCTTC. Its protein is CASSLEAFRTAYNEQFF.

The chain combines TRBV28 with TRBJ2-1, with D unresolved. V dropped 3 bases and J dropped 0 bases, with 12 bases sitting between them. Germline-derived CDR1 and CDR2 are MDHEN and SYDVKM. The CDR3 spans 16 residues. The CDR3 DNA follows: TGTGCCAGCAGTTTTTTCAGTTTCAGCTCCTACAATGAGCAGTTCTTC. Its protein is CASSFFSFSSYNEQFF.

As regards this clone: Other DNA sequences from this sample encode an identical CDR3 as well. The chain recombines TRBV28 with TRBJ2-7; D is unclear. The CDR3 length is 14 residues. The germline V gene has CDR1 MDHEN and CDR2 SYDVKM. Trimming shortened V by 1 base and J by 4 bases, and 11 bases separated the two germline ends. The CDR3 spells CASSLYSPAYEQYF. Written as DNA, the CDR3 is TGTGCCAGCAGTTTATACTCCCCCGCTTACGAGCAGTACTTC.

This rearrangement joins TRBV27 to TRBJ2-7; the D gene is possibly TRBD1 (6 bases). This CDR3 is built from 14 residues. V lost 1 base and J lost 6, with 13 bases in between. The germline CDR1 and CDR2 sequences are MNHEY and SMNVEV (reference sequence). CDR3 sequence (DNA): TGTGCCAGCAGTTTATTGTCAGGGGCGCTCGAGCAGTACTTC. Protein sequence: CASSLLSGALEQYF.

This chain uses TRBV2 with TRBJ2-7, with D maybe TRBD2 (5 bases). Per germline, CDR1 SNHLY and CDR2 FYNNEI. This CDR3 has 14 residues. The V gene lost 3 bases and the J gene lost 7 bases, with 16 bases spanning the gap. CDR3 bases: TGTGCCAGCAGTGAGGCCTACTCACCGGGAGAGCAGTACTTC. This translates into CASSEAYSPGEQYF.

The V and J genes are TRBV28 and TRBJ2-1; 9 bases fit TRBD2. V lost 5 bases to trimming and J lost 4 bases; unmatched junction nucleotides: 6. The CDR3 is made up of 15 amino acids. Germline assignment: CDR1 MDHEN and CDR2 SYDVKM. CDR3 nucleotide sequence: TGTGCCAGCAGTCCTATAGCGGGAGCATACAATGAGCAGTTCTTC. Translated, it gives CASSPIAGAYNEQFF. Drawing the rest from reference TRBV28 and TRBJ2-1, the complete variable domain is DVKVTQSSRYLVKRTGEKVFLECVQDMDHENMFWYRQDPGLGLRLIYFSYDVKMKEKGDIPEGYSVSREKKERFSLILESASTNQTSMYLCASSPIAGAYNEQFFGPGTRLTVL.

The chain combines TRBV5-4 with TRBJ2-1; 10 nucleotides agree with TRBD2. Trimming cost V 1 base and J 1 base; bases outside gene matches: 2. The CDR3 runs 16 residues. Germline V gene lookup returns CDR1 SGHNT and CDR2 YYREEE (reference sequence). The CDR3: CASSLSGRVSYNEQFF. The CDR3 nucleotides read TGTGCCAGCAGCTTGAGCGGGAGGGTATCCTACAATGAGCAGTTCTTC.

The genes are TRBV7-9 and TRBJ2-7, with 7 bases aligning to TRBD1. V was pared by 1 base and J by 5 bases, with 5 bases of the junction left unmatched. The CDR3 sequence is 14 residues long. Germline-derived CDR1 and CDR2 are SEHNR and FQNEAQ (reference sequence). CDR3 DNA sequence: TGTGCCAGCAGCTTAGTCGACAGGGAACACGAGCAGTACTTC. It encodes CASSLVDREHEQYF.

The chain employs TRBV5-1 and TRBJ2-3, with D perhaps TRBD1 (9 bases). The CDR3 is 19 residues long. The germline V gene encodes CDR1 SGHRS and CDR2 YFSETQ. V lost 0 bases, J lost 4 bases, and 24 bases lay in between. DNA for the CDR3: TGCGCCAGCAGCTTGGTACAGGGGGCCGGGAGGGTAGTCGCAGATACGCAGTATTTT. This gives the protein CASSLVQGAGRVVADTQYF.

The V call is TRBV7-9, the J call TRBJ2-1; D tentatively fits TRBD1 or TRBD2 (5 bases each). Germline assignment: CDR1 SEHNR and CDR2 FQNEAQ (reference sequence). This CDR3 region has 14 residues. V lost 10 bases and J lost 8, with 21 bases in between. CDR3 DNA sequence: TGTGCCACCCCGGAAGTTAGGGGAGAGGATGAGCAGTTCTTC. Translation: CATPEVRGEDEQFF.

The chain joins TRBV2 to TRBJ2-1; no clear D gene. Looked up from germline, CDR1 is SNHLY and CDR2 is FYNNEI. The V gene lost 7 bases and the J gene lost 8 bases, with 12 bases spanning the gap. The CDR3 length is 12 residues. In nucleotides, the CDR3 is TGTGCCAGCAACTACATAGCAGATGAGCAGTTCTTC. Its protein is CASNYIADEQFF.

The rearrangement joins TRBV11-2 to TRBJ2-5, with 12 bases fitting TRBD2. J lost 0 bases, V lost 5 bases, and 4 bases had no gene match. Per germline, CDR1 SGHAT and CDR2 FQNNGV. The CDR3 is 16 residues long. CDR3: CASSGGLAGYQETQYF. CDR3 DNA sequence: TGTGCCAGCAGCGGGGGACTAGCGGGCTACCAAGAGACCCAGTACTTC.

This clone came up a few times. The chain employs TRBV6-6 and TRBJ1-1; D ambiguous. V was trimmed by 6 bases and J by 1 base, leaving 12 bases between them. The CDR3 totals 14 residues. Germline loops: CDR1 MNHNY, CDR2 SVGAGI (reference sequence). The CDR3 DNA reads TGTGCCAGCAGCCAACTTTCGGAGAACACTGAAGCTTTCTTT. This gives the protein CASSQLSENTEAFF.

The J gene is TRBJ2-7, the V gene TRBV6-4; weak D call: TRBD2 (6 bases). V lost 4 bases, J lost 3 bases, and 16 bases lay in between. Looked up from germline, CDR1 is MRHNA and CDR2 is SNTAGT. The CDR3 totals 15 residues. DNA of the CDR3: TGTGCCAGCAGTGTCGACTTCCGGGAGTTCTACGAGCAGTACTTC. As protein: CASSVDFREFYEQYF.

The chain links TRBV9 to TRBJ2-7, with 9 bases identical to TRBD2. The CDR3 contains 15 residues. V gave up 4 bases and J gave up 2 bases; unmatched junction bases: 7. From germline, CDR1 is SGDLS and CDR2 YYNGEE. CDR3 residues: CASSPGTSLTYEQYF. CDR3 nucleotide sequence: TGTGCCAGCAGCCCCGGGACTAGCTTAACCTACGAGCAGTACTTC. The variable domain in full, with the rest retrieved from reference TRBV9 and TRBJ2-7, is DSGVTQTPKHLITATGQRVTLRCSPRSGDLSVYWYQQSLDQGLQFLIQYYNGEERAKGNILERFSAQQFPDLHSELNLSSLELGDSALYFCASSPGTSLTYEQYFGPGTRLTVT.

This clone appeared once. The chain couples TRBV4-1 to TRBJ1-4, with a tentative D call TRBD1 (5 bases). Germline lookup yields CDR1 MGHRA and CDR2 YSYEKL. V was clipped by 5 bases and J by 8 bases, with 18 bases between them. This CDR3 is built from 15 residues. In DNA form, the CDR3 reads TGCGCCAGCAGCGGCCGGACAAGGGGTGGCGAAAAACTGTTTTTT. Translating gives CASSGRTRGGEKLFF.

The chain combines TRBV30 with TRBJ2-1; D might be TRBD1 (6 bases). The CDR3 runs to 13 residues. Germline lookup yields CDR1 GTSNPN and CDR2 SVGIG (reference sequence). V lost 5 bases and J 4 bases, leaving 12 bases between the germline ends. For the CDR3, the DNA is TGTGCCTGGGGCGTGGGGACATACAATGAGCAGTTCTTC. This sequence encodes CAWGVGTYNEQFF. Combining the CDR3 with reference TRBV30 and TRBJ2-1 gives the whole variable domain SQTIHQWPATLVQPVGSPLSLECTVEGTSNPNLYWYRQAAGRGLQLLFYSVGIGQISSEVPQNLSASRPQDRQFILSSKKLLLSDSGFYLCAWGVGTYNEQFFGPGTRLTVL.